This T cell receptor beta chain stems from a study of cytomegalovirus exposure and HLA in healthy donors. The PCR employed 60 Vbeta primers together with 13 Jbeta primers. Assay: immunoSEQ multiplex PCR; the TCRdb copy retains only in-frame clones and omits some. Seen here are 160,000 or so clones, roughly 79% observed once, and the top ten hold 1.3%. The ends were cut back, 0 bases at V and 9 bases at J, with 12 bases in the middle. Germline values: CDR1 SEHNR, CDR2 FQNEAQ (reference sequence). The CDR3 is 13 residues long. J is TRBJ2-7 and V is TRBV7-9; possible D gene TRBD1, 5 bases. The sequence was obtained from a man aged 25 to 40 in good health and CMV-seronegative. Sequencing input: PBMCs. The CDR3, as DNA: TGTGCCAGCAGCTTAGCGCTGAAGGGGTGGCAGTACTTC. Translated, it gives CASSLALKGWQYF.